Following are 23 T cell receptor beta chains from one sample sequenced in a study of shared clonotypes between healthy human individuals. Naive CD8 cells comprised CD45RO-negative, CCR7-positively selected cells, excluding terminally differentiated effector memory CD45RA+ cells. TCRdb keeps only in-frame clones here, not all; method: immunoSEQ multiplex PCR. Of around 2,000,000 clones listed, over 85% were seen once; the top ten hold 1.2%. Input material: naive CD8+ T cells sorted from blood. These TCRs come from a man aged 18 to 29 in good health.

The V and J genes are TRBV15 and TRBJ1-6, with D unclear. V lost 1 base to trimming and J lost 9 bases, with 10 bases between them. The CDR3 spans 14 residues. Germline CDR1 reads LNHNV; CDR2 reads YYDKDF (reference sequence). The CDR3 loop is CATSRASGGSPLHF. The CDR3 nucleotides read TGTGCCACCAGCAGAGCCTCAGGTGGTTCACCCCTCCACTTT.

The chain is built from TRBV7-2 and TRBJ2-3; 9 positions match TRBD2. The CDR3 runs to 17 residues. Germline loops: CDR1 SGHTA, CDR2 FQGNSA. The V segment lost 0 bases and the J segment 1 base; nucleotides outside the gene matches: 5. The CDR3 DNA reads as TGTGCCAGCAGCTTAGCCCTAGCGGGGTGGGGCACAGATACGCAGTATTTT. It translates to CASSLALAGWGTDTQYF.

This chain connects TRBV5-3 to TRBJ1-4, with D perhaps matching TRBD1 (5 bases). TRBV5-3 is annotated as an ORF whose role is uncertain. V was cut by 4 bases and J by 7 bases, with 17 bases left in between. The CDR3 consists of 15 residues. The DNA of the CDR3 is TGTGCCAGAAGCAGGGACCGGTCGGAGTTTGAAAAACTGTTTTTT. It yields the protein CARSRDRSEFEKLFF.

The chain is built from TRBV27 and TRBJ2-7; a possible D gene is TRBD2 (5 bases). This CDR3 is built from 13 residues. V lost 6 bases and J 4 bases, leaving 13 bases between the germline ends. Per the germline V gene, CDR1 is MNHEY and CDR2 is SMNVEV (reference sequence). The CDR3 DNA follows: TGTGCCAGCAGCCGGGATGTTAATTACGAGCAGTACTTC. Its translation is CASSRDVNYEQYF.

J is TRBJ2-7 and V is TRBV28; a weak D match, TRBD2 (5 bases). From germline, CDR1 is MDHEN and CDR2 SYDVKM. The germline V and J ends were trimmed by 3 bases and 6 bases, with 12 bases remaining between them. The CDR3 covers 13 residues. Here the CDR3 reads CASSFFRGFEQYF. CDR3 coding DNA: TGTGCCAGCAGTTTTTTTCGAGGGTTCGAGCAGTACTTC.

This clone was recorded once. The J gene is TRBJ2-2, the V gene TRBV7-3, with D unclear. Trimming took 2 bases from V and 4 from J, leaving 8 bases between them. Germline assignment: CDR1 SGHTA and CDR2 FQGTGA. The CDR3 has 14 amino acids. The CDR3 loop is CASSLLAATGELFF. The CDR3 DNA is TGTGCCAGCAGCTTATTGGCGGCCACCGGGGAGCTGTTTTTT.

V gene TRBV5-4 combines with J gene TRBJ2-1; D possibly corresponds to TRBD1 (5 bases). Deletions cut 6 bases from V and 2 bases from J, with 6 bases between. The CDR3 is 12 amino acids. CDR1 is SGHNT, CDR2 YYREEE, per germline (reference sequence). For the CDR3, the DNA is TGTGCCAGCAAAGGGGCCTACAATGAGCAGTTCTTC. Its protein product is CASKGAYNEQFF.

Turning to this clone: In the same sample, other DNA sequences code for this CDR3. Written as DNA, the CDR3 is TGTGCCAGCAGCTTAGCAGGAATAAGCTACGAGCAGTACTTC. Its translation is CASSLAGISYEQYF. The chain recombines TRBV11-2 with TRBJ2-7; D unclear. The CDR3 is 14 amino acids. Trimming stripped 1 base from V and 3 bases from J, with 10 bases between. Germline V gene sequence: CDR1 SGHAT, CDR2 FQNNGV.

The chain carries TRBV28 and TRBJ1-4, with 8 nucleotides matching TRBD1. The CDR3 length is 14 residues. The V gene's germline CDR1 is MDHEN and CDR2 SYDVKM. V lost 8 bases and J lost 8; bases outside the gene matches: 10. The DNA for the CDR3 is TGTGCCAGCGAGGGAACAGGGGGGAAAGAAAAACTGTTTTTT. Residues: CASEGTGGKEKLFF.

As concerns this clone: This sample includes further DNA sequences coding for the same CDR3. V and J are TRBV4-1 and TRBJ2-7; the match to TRBD1 covers 11 bases. V was pared by 0 bases and J by 4 bases, with 2 bases of the junction left unmatched. CDR3 length equals 15 residues. CDR1 is MGHRA and CDR2 is YSYEKL in the germline V gene. The CDR3 here is CASSQEGQGGYEQYF. CDR3 nucleotides: TGCGCCAGCAGCCAAGAGGGACAGGGGGGTTACGAGCAGTACTTC.

The gene calls are TRBV30 and TRBJ2-1; weak D call: TRBD2 (5 bases). CDR3 length equals 13 residues. Trimming removed 6 bases at V and 7 bases at J, with 16 bases between. Germline V gene sequence: CDR1 GTSNPN, CDR2 SVGIG (reference sequence). The CDR3 coding sequence is TGTGCCTGCCCCCGGGGTCGAGATAATGAGCAGTTCTTC. Translating gives CACPRGRDNEQFF.

V and J are TRBV15 and TRBJ2-7; 7 bases match TRBD1. V gave up 3 bases and J gave up 0 bases; unmatched junction bases: 5. The CDR3 consists of 15 residues. In germline, CDR1 is LNHNV, CDR2 YYDKDF (reference sequence). CDR3 in DNA: TGTGCCACCAGCAGGACCGGGACAGCCTCCTACGAGCAGTACTTC. It translates to CATSRTGTASYEQYF.

The chain combines TRBV29-1 with TRBJ1-2; no definite D call. The V gene lost 3 bases and the J gene lost 7 bases, with 15 bases spanning the gap. Germline CDR1 and CDR2: SQVTM and ANQGSEA. The CDR3 has 13 amino acids. CDR3 sequence reads: CSVDHIQEGGYTF. CDR3 nucleotides: TGCAGCGTTGACCATATCCAAGAGGGTGGCTACACCTTC.

The V gene is TRBV29-1, the J gene TRBJ1-2, with D possibly matching TRBD1 (6 bases). The CDR3 covers 15 residues. Per the germline V gene, CDR1 is SQVTM and CDR2 is ANQGSEA. Trimming stripped 3 bases from V and 1 base from J, with 15 bases between. The CDR3 DNA reads as TGCAGCGTTGATATATGGGACACGGATAACTATGGCTACACCTTC. It specifies CSVDIWDTDNYGYTF.

This rearrangement joins TRBV30 to TRBJ2-3; D unclear. This CDR3 comprises 16 residues. Germline CDR1 GTSNPN, CDR2 SVGIG (reference sequence). Trimming left V 0 bases short and J 6 bases short, with 19 bases between. The CDR3 reads CAWSVYDSGTSDTQYF. DNA of the CDR3: TGTGCCTGGAGTGTATATGACTCAGGCACATCCGATACGCAGTATTTT.

This chain links TRBV9 with TRBJ2-4; TRBD2 might be the D (5 bases). The length of the CDR3 is 14 residues. Germline V CDR1 and CDR2: SGDLS, YYNGEE. The V end was cut by 5 bases, the J end by 9 bases, with 18 bases between. DNA of the CDR3: TGTGCCAGCAGTTTAGGAGGTTCGGAAAGCATTCAGTACTTC. Protein product: CASSLGGSESIQYF.

Note on this clone: The same CDR3 also results from other DNA sequences found in this sample. The rearrangement uses TRBV9 and TRBJ2-1; 7 positions agree with TRBD2. The V segment lost 0 bases and the J segment 3 bases; nucleotides outside the gene matches: 3. The V gene's germline CDR1 is SGDLS and CDR2 YYNGEE. The CDR3 spans 15 residues. The CDR3 region is CASSVGLADYNEQFF. For the CDR3, the DNA is TGTGCCAGCAGCGTAGGACTAGCAGACTACAATGAGCAGTTCTTC.

The chain joins TRBV5-1 to TRBJ2-7; perhaps TRBD1 as D (6 bases). The V gene's germline CDR1 is SGHRS and CDR2 YFSETQ. V lost 7 bases, J lost 2 bases, and 13 bases lay in between. CDR3 length equals 13 residues. In nucleotides, the CDR3 is TGCGCCAGCTCCCCGTGGGGGCCCTACGAGCAGTACTTC. It specifies CASSPWGPYEQYF.

The gene calls are TRBV7-9 and TRBJ2-7; D is uncertain. The ends were cut back, 4 bases at V and 2 bases at J, with 9 bases in the middle. This CDR3 contains 13 residues. Germline V lookup: CDR1 SEHNR, CDR2 FQNEAQ (reference sequence). The CDR3, as DNA: TGTGCCAGCAGCTCCCGGATCACCTACGAGCAGTACTTC. This codes for CASSSRITYEQYF.

The J gene is TRBJ2-7, the V gene TRBV7-8; TRBD2 matches 8 bases. CDR1 is SGHVS and CDR2 is FQNEAQ in the germline V gene. The CDR3 sequence is 16 residues long. V shed 3 bases, J shed 5 bases, and the junction held 12 bases outside the gene matches. CDR3 region: CASSLLAGFPRDEQYF. CDR3 sequence (DNA): TGTGCCAGCAGCTTGTTAGCGGGGTTCCCTCGGGACGAGCAGTACTTC.

The V gene is TRBV10-3, the J gene TRBJ2-3; 9 nucleotides line up with TRBD2. Germline values: CDR1 ENHRY, CDR2 SYGVKD. Germline trimming cut 5 bases from V and 5 bases from J; bases unmatched to any gene: 5. This CDR3 comprises 14 residues. The chain's CDR3 is CAISWTSVEDTQYF. The DNA for the CDR3 is TGTGCCATCAGTTGGACTAGCGTCGAAGATACGCAGTATTTT.

This chain connects TRBV29-1 to TRBJ2-7; 7 bases are shared with TRBD1. CDR3 length: 16 amino acids. From germline, CDR1 is SQVTM and CDR2 ANQGSEA. With 2 bases clipped from V and 2 bases from J, the junction kept 12 bases outside the gene matches. CDR3 sequence (DNA): TGCAGCGTTGAATTCCCGGGACAGAGTACTCCCTACGAGCAGTACTTC. It yields the protein CSVEFPGQSTPYEQYF.

The rearrangement uses TRBV4-3 and TRBJ1-5, with D unclear. Germline assignment: CDR1 LGHNA and CDR2 YSLEER. The ends were cut back, 0 bases at V and 3 bases at J, with 9 bases in the middle. The length of the CDR3 is 15 residues. The CDR3 protein is CASSQDHQSNQPQHF. The DNA for the CDR3 is TGCGCCAGCAGCCAAGATCACCAGTCCAATCAGCCCCAGCATTTT.